This T cell receptor (beta chain) was found in a study of blood T cells in healthy people across ages (dated by TCRdb to the mid-2010s). The study in broad terms: In model experiments, template switching captured roughly one uniquely barcoded TCR beta cDNA molecule for every two T cells. The study measured age-related changes in TCR beta repertoire diversity using deep sequencing normalized with unique cDNA molecular identifiers. The donors were split into four age groups: young (average about 16 years), middle-aged (nearly 40), aged (about 56) and long-lived (more than 80). To avoid experimental bias, donors of different ages were randomly spread across the sequencing lanes. The study analyzed two additional independent replicas of 1 million unique cDNA reads from the same blood draw for two donors, one aged 18 to 30 and one aged 80 or older. Study-wide conclusions, independent of this receptor: Compared with the aged group, the long-lived group had more naive CD4+ T cells, fewer expanded clones and increased TCR diversity, a pattern suggesting age selection. Donor CMV infection status was unknown, potentially confounding age-related changes in expanded clonotypes. As age increased, observed TCR beta diversity per million T cells dropped in a roughly linear way, and a significant reduction was already evident by age 40. Conclusive comparison of naive and antigen-experienced compartments was prevented by the profiling of bulk unsorted PBMCs. There was a strong correlation between observed TCR beta diversity and the percentage of naive T cells measured by flow cytometry. Estimates of total diversity based on one million sequenced T cells were regarded as lower bounds and as underestimates.

Library preparation employed 5' RACE. TCRdb shows the sequencer as Illumina HiSeq 2500. The second PCR ran for about 7 to 11 cycles and used a J-beta primer mix along with a sample-barcoded 5' primer. Each TCR beta cDNA molecule received a unique molecular identifier from a template-switch 5' adaptor carrying 12 random nucleotides. Each sample yielded at least 3 million CDR3-containing paired-end reads. The Mint cDNA synthesis kit, primed by a TRBC-specific oligonucleotide, was used to synthesize first-strand cDNA from all RNA. Following uracil-DNA glycosylase treatment, all cDNA underwent a first 18-cycle PCR with the universal primers M1SS and BC2_uni_R. The authors' analysis ran thus. For normalization, 1 million high-quality reads were randomly selected from each sample, with every read carrying a distinct molecular identifier. Reads sharing molecular identifiers were discarded rather than binned into consensus sequences. MiTCR, set to a Q25 quality threshold and the strictest error-elimination algorithm, was used for CDR3 identification, clonotype clustering and error correction. A nonparametric unseen species model with Euler transformation was used to estimate lower-bound total TCR beta diversity. The public reads were run again by TCRdb, first through fastp at Q25 and then through MiXCR, and only productive beta chains were kept. All rows with the same CDR3 protein become a single entry with the most common DNA and genes. The V and J calls shown here were made by TCRdb, not taken from the authors' results. This sample gives 800,000 or so distinct CDR3 sequences in total; 35% to 60% of them show up just once. The biggest ten clones account for 15% to 20% of the sample.

On this clonotype: No antigen is known for it. No quality values exist for individual bases; no much larger clone is one base distant.

Systemically healthy Caucasian individuals from Russia, some 40 in total and aged roughly 6 to 100 years, were included as donors. About 10 milliliters of peripheral blood were drawn from each donor into EDTA-treated Vacutainer tubes. PBMCs were isolated by Ficoll-Paque density-gradient centrifugation, with at least 6 million obtained per sample. Total RNA, at least 6 micrograms per sample, was extracted from PBMCs with Trizol reagent. The percentages of naive CD45RAhigh/CD27high T cells were determined by flow cytometry on a PBMC aliquot from every donor. V is pruned by 3 bases and J by 11 bases, leaving 18 bases of the junction without a gene match. The CDR3, cysteine through phenylalanine, is 16 amino acids long. Left in the record is the CDR3 DNA by itself, 48 bases read in frame from the first base. CDR1 and CDR2 (LGHNA, YSLEER) derive from the germline V gene.

Recombination linked TRBV4-3 to TRBJ2-5; TRBD2 fits 7 bases in the junction. This receptor was obtained from an elderly man in good health. The sample taken for sequencing was blood. For the CDR3, the sequence is CASSQAYTSGIHEQYF. DNA sequence: TGCGCCAGCAGCCAGGCCTACACGAGCGGGATCCATGAGCAGTACTTC.